These 25 T cell receptor beta chains share one sample of origin, sequenced in a study of cytomegalovirus exposure and HLA in healthy donors. Amplification used 60 Vbeta primers and 13 Jbeta primers. Generated by immunoSEQ multiplex PCR, the TCRdb table keeps only in-frame clones and is missing some. The repertoire holds roughly 69,000 clones, around 70% seen once, with about 14% in the top ten. Sequenced input: PBMCs. The receptors here all came from a male donor in good health and CMV-seropositive.

The chain has TRBV19 and TRBJ1-2; 7 bases align to TRBD1. This CDR3 region has 13 residues. From germline, CDR1 is LNHDA and CDR2 SQIVND (reference sequence). The V gene end was trimmed by 5 bases and the J gene end by 5 bases; junction bases not matched to a gene: 5. CDR3 loop: CASSPDRIYGYTF. In nucleotides, the CDR3 is TGTGCCAGTAGTCCGGACAGGATTTATGGCTACACCTTC.

The V call is TRBV12-1, the J call TRBJ2-2; the table's TRBD2 call for D was not verified on the DNA. TRBV12-1 is an annotated pseudogene. The CDR3 extends over 16 amino acids. The CDR3 bases are TGTGCCAGCAGCTTACCTCGCGGGGTACCGGACGGGGAGCTGTTTTTT. Encoded protein: CASSLPRGVPDGELFF.

The chain couples TRBV19 to TRBJ1-1; D uncertain. The CDR3 runs 13 residues. Germline assignment: CDR1 LNHDA and CDR2 SQIVND (reference sequence). Deletions cut 3 bases from V and 5 bases from J, with 10 bases between. The CDR3 DNA reads as TGTGCCAGTAGTATGAGGCTGATTACTGAAGCTTTCTTT. Its protein product is CASSMRLITEAFF.

The gene calls are TRBV15 and TRBJ2-1; 9 bases line up with TRBD2. Per the germline V gene, CDR1 is LNHNV and CDR2 is YYDKDF (reference sequence). The V gene end was trimmed by 0 bases and the J gene end by 7 bases; junction bases not matched to a gene: 10. This CDR3 has 17 residues. The CDR3 region is CATSRDFGGGARNEQFF. In DNA, the CDR3 is TGTGCCACCAGCAGAGATTTCGGCGGGGGGGCCAGGAATGAGCAGTTCTTC.

The rearrangement uses TRBV7-2 and TRBJ2-2, with D hard to call. Germline CDR1 SGHTA, CDR2 FQGNSA. The CDR3 spans 12 residues. V was pared by 5 bases and J by 7 bases, with 8 bases between. The CDR3, as DNA: TGTGCCAGCAGCCCCCGCGTCGGGGAGCTGTTTTTT. Protein: CASSPRVGELFF.

V usage is TRBV9 and J usage is TRBJ2-1; weak D call: TRBD2 (6 bases). The CDR3 consists of 13 residues. Looked up from germline, CDR1 is SGDLS and CDR2 is YYNGEE. Trimming removed 0 bases at V and 10 bases at J, with 11 bases between. The CDR3 spells CASSVEGGGEQFF. CDR3 nucleotide sequence: TGTGCCAGCAGCGTAGAGGGCGGAGGGGAGCAGTTCTTC.

The chain combines TRBV5-6 with TRBJ1-5; 9 bases agree with TRBD1. CDR1 and CDR2 from the germline V gene are SGHDT and YYEEEE. The CDR3 contains 15 residues. J was trimmed by 7 bases and V by 2 bases; bases with no gene match: 7. The CDR3 nucleotides are TGTGCCAGCAGCTTAAAAGACAGGGGGAGGCAGCCCCAGCATTTT. This translates into CASSLKDRGRQPQHF.

Of note for this clone: A junction boundary mismatches the germline segment, possibly from a read error. Different DNA sequences within this sample yield the same CDR3. This chain connects TRBV5-6 to TRBJ2-7; TRBD2 matches at 12 bases. Germline loops: CDR1 SGHDT, CDR2 YYEEEE. CDR3 length: 15 amino acids. CDR3 sequence reads: CASSPTSGSRYEQYF. The CDR3 DNA sequence: TGTGCTAGCAGCCCGACTAGCGGGAGTCGATACGAGCAGTACTTC.

This clone was seen once. V gene TRBV19 combines with J gene TRBJ1-2; no reliable D call. Trimming stripped 0 bases from V and 8 bases from J, with 4 bases between. The CDR3 covers 11 residues. Per germline, CDR1 LNHDA and CDR2 SQIVND (reference sequence). The CDR3 here is CASSIEGGYTF. For the CDR3, the DNA is TGTGCCAGTAGTATAGAGGGCGGCTACACCTTC.

The chain employs TRBV19 and TRBJ2-1, with 9 bases that match TRBD2. Germline V gene lookup returns CDR1 LNHDA and CDR2 SQIVND (reference sequence). Trimming at V came to 4 bases and at J to 3 bases, leaving 4 bases not matched to a gene. The CDR3 sequence is 15 residues long. The CDR3 sequence is CASSTSSGNYNEQFF. The CDR3 bases are TGTGCCAGTAGTACCTCTAGCGGGAACTACAATGAGCAGTTCTTC.

This chain joins TRBV30 and TRBJ2-6, with 9 bases aligning to TRBD2. The CDR3 sequence is 16 residues long. With V trimmed by 5 bases and J by 3 bases, 8 bases remained unmatched. From germline, CDR1 is GTSNPN and CDR2 SVGIG (reference sequence). The CDR3 is CAWRSSGIFGANVLTF. The CDR3 nucleotides read TGTGCCTGGCGATCTAGCGGGATATTTGGGGCCAACGTCCTGACTTTC. The full variable domain, in which reference TRBV30 and TRBJ2-6 provide the parts outside the CDR3, is SQTIHQWPATLVQPVGSPLSLECTVEGTSNPNLYWYRQAAGRGLQLLFYSVGIGQISSEVPQNLSASRPQDRQFILSSKKLLLSDSGFYLCAWRSSGIFGANVLTFGAGSRLTVL.

This clone was detected a few times. The V gene is TRBV18, the J gene TRBJ2-7; 8 nucleotides line up with TRBD1. The CDR3 is 14 residues long. With V trimmed by 4 bases and J by 4 bases, 6 bases remained unmatched. Germline V lookup: CDR1 KGHSH, CDR2 LQKENI. The CDR3 sequence is CASSLGQETYEQYF. In DNA, the CDR3 is TGTGCCAGCTCACTGGGACAGGAGACGTACGAGCAGTACTTC.

This clone was seen more than once but under ten times. CDR3 nucleotides: TGTGCCAGCAGCCCCTCCCGGGGCGGGAGAGGAGAGTATTTT. It translates to CASSPSRGGRGEYF. The chain carries TRBV11-2 and TRBJ2-3; 7 bases fit TRBD2. This CDR3 has 14 residues. The germline V gene has CDR1 SGHAT and CDR2 FQNNGV. With 5 bases clipped from V and 13 bases from J, the junction kept 15 bases outside the gene matches.

J is TRBJ1-1 and V is TRBV5-6; possible D gene TRBD1, 6 bases. CDR3 length: 17 amino acids. The germline V gene encodes CDR1 SGHDT and CDR2 YYEEEE. Trimming removed 4 bases from V and 0 bases from J, with 19 bases in between. CDR3 residues: CASSHGYWGRVNTEAFF. CDR3 DNA: TGTGCCAGCAGCCACGGTTATTGGGGGCGGGTGAACACTGAAGCTTTCTTT.

This clone has a single count. The chain is built from TRBV7-8 and TRBJ2-5; 14 bases are a match to TRBD2. The J call is uncertain, as TRBJ2-7 better fits the DNA end. Looked up from germline, CDR1 is SGHVS and CDR2 is FQNEAQ. This CDR3 is built from 16 residues. This chain's CDR3 is CASSRGTSGGTYEQYF. In DNA form, the CDR3 reads TGTGCCAGCAGCCGAGGGACTAGCGGGGGTACCTACGAGCAGTACTTC.

The CDR3: CASSSLQGAVNTEAFF. CDR3 in DNA: TGTGCCAGCAGTTCTCTTCAGGGGGCTGTGAACACTGAAGCTTTCTTT. This chain connects TRBV27 to TRBJ1-1, with 8 bases lining up with TRBD1. Germline values: CDR1 MNHEY, CDR2 SMNVEV (reference sequence). V was clipped by 4 bases and J by 0 bases; unmatched bases: 7. There are 16 residues in the CDR3.

The chain couples TRBV2 to TRBJ2-4; 13 nucleotides match TRBD2. V lost 2 bases and J lost 4; bases outside the gene matches: 2. The CDR3 loop spans 16 amino acids. Germline CDR1 reads SNHLY; CDR2 reads FYNNEI. CDR3 in DNA: TGTGCCAGCAGTGAATGGGGACTAGCGGGGAAAAACATTCAGTACTTC. Translating it yields CASSEWGLAGKNIQYF.

The chain joins TRBV6-5 to TRBJ1-4; TRBD1 might be the D (5 bases). The CDR3 length is 12 residues. Trimming cost V 5 bases and J 8 bases, with 9 bases left between them. Germline CDR1 MNHEY, CDR2 SVGAGI. CDR3 loop: CASSQGAEKLFF. The DNA for the CDR3 is TGTGCCAGCAGTCAGGGCGCGGAAAAACTGTTTTTT.

The chain couples TRBV9 to TRBJ2-7; D is perhaps TRBD2 (5 bases). Trimming took 4 bases from V and 2 from J, leaving 13 bases between them. CDR1 SGDLS and CDR2 YYNGEE come from the germline V gene. This CDR3 has 14 residues. The CDR3 coding sequence is TGTGCCAGCAGCCTCCGGGAATGGCCCTACGAGCAGTACTTC. Its translation is CASSLREWPYEQYF.

The chain employs TRBV18 and TRBJ2-7, with D unresolved. Deletions cut 8 bases from V and 4 bases from J, with 9 bases between. Looked up from germline, CDR1 is KGHSH and CDR2 is LQKENI. CDR3 length: 11 residues. The CDR3 here is CASKNEYEQYF. The CDR3 coding sequence is TGTGCCAGCAAAAATGAGTACGAGCAGTACTTC.

This chain uses TRBV6-6 with TRBJ2-7, with D unresolved. Trimming removed 6 bases at V and 0 bases at J, with 6 bases between. The V gene's germline CDR1 is MNHNY and CDR2 SVGAGI (reference sequence). CDR3 length equals 12 residues. The CDR3 DNA follows: TGTGCCAGCAGCTTGAGCTCCTACGAGCAGTACTTC. This gives the protein CASSLSSYEQYF.

This chain uses TRBV9 with TRBJ2-5, with 13 positions matching TRBD2. V gave up 4 bases and J gave up 5 bases; unmatched junction bases: 8. The CDR3 sequence is 16 residues long. Germline CDR1 and CDR2: SGDLS and YYNGEE. CDR3 sequence reads: CASSPGLAGAGETQYF. DNA of the CDR3: TGTGCCAGCAGCCCCGGACTAGCGGGGGCGGGGGAGACCCAGTACTTC.

The chain is built from TRBV2 and TRBJ1-5; a possible D gene is TRBD1 (6 bases). Germline V gene lookup returns CDR1 SNHLY and CDR2 FYNNEI. V lost 11 bases and J 6 bases, leaving 17 bases between the germline ends. The CDR3 runs to 13 residues. CDR3: CASFRDTGQPQHF. CDR3 nucleotide sequence: TGTGCCTCATTCCGGGACACGGGTCAGCCCCAGCATTTT.

The V gene is TRBV27, the J gene TRBJ1-3; D uncertain. The V gene lost 0 bases and the J gene lost 3 bases, with 6 bases spanning the gap. The CDR3 length is 14 residues. Germline CDR1 and CDR2: MNHEY and SMNVEV (reference sequence). The CDR3 DNA reads as TGTGCCAGCAGTTTATCCGGGTATGGAAACACCATATATTTT. It yields the protein CASSLSGYGNTIYF.

The chain has TRBV5-1 and TRBJ2-3, with TRBD2 identical over 9 bases. CDR1 is SGHRS and CDR2 is YFSETQ in the germline V gene. The CDR3 is 15 amino acids. Trimming at V came to 5 bases and at J to 6 bases, leaving 10 bases not matched to a gene. This CDR3 reads CASSYGVSGSDTQYF. In DNA form, the CDR3 reads TGCGCCAGCAGTTATGGTGTTAGCGGGAGTGATACGCAGTATTTT.